This T cell receptor beta chain was retrieved from a study of blood T cells in healthy people across ages. Study-level points and caveats: Whereas aged donors had fewer naive CD4+ cells, long-lived donors had more of them and higher diversity.

The use of a sample-barcoded 5' primer and a J-beta primer mix characterized a second PCR of 7 to 11 cycles. TCRdb reprocessed the 5' RACE reads via MiXCR and lists one record per CDR3 protein. The sample has 800,000 to 900,000 distinct CDR3 sequences; 62% are singletons. There are 16 residues in the CDR3. Germline V gives CDR1 SGDLS, CDR2 YYNGEE. V dropped 3 bases and J dropped 6; count of bases not matched to a gene: 8. Comment on this clonotype: What it recognizes is unknown.

The source is a man aged 30 to 39 in good health. This rearrangement joins TRBV9 to TRBJ2-2, with 10 nucleotides matching TRBD2. Sequenced sample: blood. The CDR3: CASSASGGALSGELFF. Written as DNA, the CDR3 is TGTGCCAGCAGCGCAAGCGGGGGGGCCTTGTCCGGGGAGCTGTTTTTT.